The rows below give T cell receptor beta chains drawn from one sample of a study of blood T cell repertoires in COVID-19. Assay: immunoSEQ multiplex PCR; the TCRdb copy retains only in-frame clones and omits some. The data hold tens of thousands of clones, with 65% to 90% observed a single time. The sample was peripheral blood. The receptors shown here come from an elderly woman with active or convalescent COVID-19. CDR3s include the opening cysteine and the closing phenylalanine or tryptophan. Fields, in order: D gene, clone size, V gene, J gene, CDR3 protein, CDR3 DNA. D genes are given only for firm matches. Clone size is stated in some rows and not others, as once, few, many or a class when expanded.

D: -; size: -; V: TRBV15; J: TRBJ1-1; CDR3: CATSGQGRTEAFF; DNA: TGTGCCACCAGCGGGCAAGGGAGGACTGAAGCTTTCTTT
D: TRBD1; size: -; V: TRBV3-1/TRBV3-2; J: TRBJ2-7; CDR3: CASSHRQGIYEQYF; DNA: TGTGCCAGCAGCCACAGACAGGGAATCTACGAGCAGTACTTC
D: TRBD1; size: -; V: TRBV11-3; J: TRBJ1-1; CDR3: CASSLGYSTGGNTEAFF; DNA: TGTGCCAGCAGCTTAGGCTATAGCACAGGGGGCAACACTGAAGCTTTCTTT
D: TRBD2; size: -; V: TRBV5-1; J: TRBJ2-7; CDR3: CARSAGTSGGVVEQYF; DNA: TGCGCCCGCAGCGCGGGGACTAGCGGGGGGGTAGTCGAGCAGTACTTC
D: TRBD2; size: -; V: TRBV2; J: TRBJ2-5; CDR3: CATKREQETQYF; DNA: TGTGCCACCAAGCGGGAGCAAGAGACCCAGTACTTC
D: TRBD1; size: -; V: TRBV7-9; J: TRBJ2-1; CDR3: CASSLGQGLNNEQFF; DNA: TGTGCCAGCAGCTTAGGACAGGGGCTTAACAATGAGCAGTTCTTC
D: -; size: -; V: TRBV7-2; J: TRBJ2-5; CDR3: CASSLAGGPWETQYF; DNA: TGTGCCAGCAGCTTAGCGGGGGGGCCGTGGGAGACCCAGTACTTC
D: -; size: -; V: TRBV7-9; J: TRBJ2-3; CDR3: CASSLGQTGQYF; DNA: TGTGCCAGCAGCTTAGGACAGACCGGGCAGTATTTT
D: -; size: -; V: TRBV6-5; J: TRBJ2-3; CDR3: CASSSVQAWAQYF; DNA: TGTGCCAGCAGTTCCGTCCAGGCTTGGGCGCAGTATTTT
D: -; size: few; V: TRBV10-1; J: TRBJ1-3; CDR3: CASSEVIYSGNTIYF; DNA: TGCGCCAGCAGTGAGGTAATATACTCTGGAAACACCATATATTTT
D: -; size: -; V: TRBV5-1; J: TRBJ1-1; CDR3: CASSSDGVGTEAFF; DNA: TGCGCCAGCAGCTCGGACGGGGTTGGCACTGAAGCTTTCTTT
D: -; size: -; V: TRBV6-4; J: TRBJ2-2; CDR3: CASRGIPGTGELFF; DNA: TGTGCCAGCAGAGGCATTCCGGGGACCGGGGAGCTGTTTTTT
D: TRBD1; size: few; V: TRBV19; J: TRBJ1-2; CDR3: CASSPGQFYGYTF; DNA: TGTGCCAGTAGTCCGGGACAGTTCTATGGCTACACCTTC
D: TRBD1; size: -; V: TRBV2; J: TRBJ1-5; CDR3: CASSEGSGGQQPQHF; DNA: TGTGCCAGCAGTGAGGGGTCAGGGGGACAGCAGCCCCAGCATTTT
D: -; size: few; V: TRBV5-8; J: TRBJ1-5; CDR3: CASSLWGVGGNQPQHF; DNA: TGTGCCAGCAGCTTGTGGGGCGTTGGGGGCAATCAGCCCCAGCATTTT
D: -; size: few; V: TRBV19; J: TRBJ1-1; CDR3: CASSITALFNTEAFF; DNA: TGTGCCAGTAGTATTACCGCACTATTTAACACTGAAGCTTTCTTT
D: TRBD1; size: -; V: TRBV5-1; J: TRBJ1-2; CDR3: CASSWDRGGGYTF; DNA: TGCGCCAGCAGCTGGGACAGGGGTGGCGGCTACACCTTC
D: TRBD1; size: -; V: TRBV28; J: TRBJ1-1; CDR3: CASSLLETGHISEAFF; DNA: TGTGCCAGCAGTTTACTTGAGACAGGGCATATTAGTGAAGCTTTCTTT
D: TRBD2; size: -; V: TRBV18; J: TRBJ2-7; CDR3: CASSPPGRGVNEQYF; DNA: TGTGCCAGCTCACCCCCGGGGCGGGGGGTCAACGAGCAGTACTTC
D: -; size: few; V: TRBV27; J: TRBJ1-1; CDR3: CASSLYEATEAFF; DNA: TGTGCCAGCAGTTTATACGAAGCTACTGAAGCTTTCTTT
D: -; size: -; V: TRBV5-1; J: TRBJ2-3; CDR3: CASSLLWGGTDTQYF; DNA: TGCGCCAGCAGCTTGTTGTGGGGGGGCACAGATACGCAGTATTTT
D: -; size: -; V: TRBV7-2; J: TRBJ2-2; CDR3: CASSPTGNTGELFF; DNA: TGTGCCAGCAGCCCAACAGGGAACACCGGGGAGCTGTTTTTT
D: -; size: -; V: TRBV24-1; J: TRBJ1-2; CDR3: CATSEEGGYGYTF; DNA: TGTGCCACCAGTGAAGAGGGCGGCTATGGCTACACCTTC
D: -; size: -; V: TRBV19; J: TRBJ1-2; CDR3: CASSSDRLTYGYTF; DNA: TGTGCCAGTAGTAGCGACAGGTTGACTTATGGCTACACCTTC
D: TRBD1; size: -; V: TRBV18; J: TRBJ1-2; CDR3: CASSPGGRGSYGYTF; DNA: TGTGCCAGCTCACCAGGTGGCAGGGGGAGTTATGGCTACACCTTC
D: TRBD1; size: few; V: TRBV7-8; J: TRBJ2-5; CDR3: CASSLGQGKTQYF; DNA: TGTGCCAGCAGCTTAGGACAGGGGAAGACCCAGTACTTC
D: -; size: -; V: TRBV6-5; J: TRBJ1-6; CDR3: CASRTGPGNNSPLHF; DNA: TGTGCCAGCAGAACGGGCCCAGGGAATAATTCACCCCTCCACTTT
D: TRBD1; size: -; V: TRBV6-6; J: TRBJ1-1; CDR3: CASAGGGTTEAFF; DNA: TGTGCCAGCGCAGGGGGCGGAACAACTGAAGCTTTCTTT
D: -; size: -; V: TRBV18; J: TRBJ1-1; CDR3: CASSPPRGIDTEAFF; DNA: TGTGCCAGCTCACCCCCCAGGGGAATTGACACTGAAGCTTTCTTT
D: -; size: -; V: TRBV9; J: TRBJ2-7; CDR3: CASSVVGGPYEQYF; DNA: TGTGCCAGCAGCGTAGTCGGGGGGCCCTACGAGCAGTACTTC
D: TRBD1; size: -; V: TRBV18; J: TRBJ1-5; CDR3: CASSRTGGVDQPQHF; DNA: TGTGCCAGCTCAAGGACAGGGGGGGTTGATCAGCCCCAGCATTTT
D: -; size: -; V: TRBV3-1/TRBV3-2; J: TRBJ2-3; CDR3: CASSLDVGGRTDTQYF; DNA: TGTGCCAGCAGCCTAGACGTAGGGGGACGCACAGATACGCAGTATTTT
D: TRBD1; size: -; V: TRBV6-5; J: TRBJ1-2; CDR3: CASSYLAGGYGYTF; DNA: TGTGCCAGCAGTTATCTGGCAGGGGGCTATGGCTACACCTTC
D: TRBD1; size: -; V: TRBV5-6; J: TRBJ2-1; CDR3: CASSVPGQGANEQFF; DNA: TGTGCCAGCAGCGTGCCGGGACAGGGGGCCAATGAGCAGTTCTTC